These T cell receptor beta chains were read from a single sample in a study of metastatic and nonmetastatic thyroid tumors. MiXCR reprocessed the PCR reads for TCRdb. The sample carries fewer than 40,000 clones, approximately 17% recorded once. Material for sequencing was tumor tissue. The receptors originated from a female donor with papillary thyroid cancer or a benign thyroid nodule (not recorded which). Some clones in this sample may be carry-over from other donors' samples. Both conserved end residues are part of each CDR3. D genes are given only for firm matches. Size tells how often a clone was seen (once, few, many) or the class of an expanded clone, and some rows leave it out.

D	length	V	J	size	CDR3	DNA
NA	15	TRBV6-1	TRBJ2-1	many	CASSLSPGPYNEQFF	TGTGCCAGCAGCCTCTCCCCGGGACCATACAATGAGCAGTTCTTC
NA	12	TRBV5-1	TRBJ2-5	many	CASSPPPETQYF	TGCGCCAGCAGTCCTCCCCCGGAGACCCAGTACTTC
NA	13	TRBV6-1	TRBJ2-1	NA	CAIWGSRGNEQFF	TGTGCCATCTGGGGCAGTCGGGGGAATGAGCAGTTCTTC
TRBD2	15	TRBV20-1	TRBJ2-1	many	CSARDSGLLYDEQFF	TGCAGTGCTAGAGATTCGGGACTACTCTACGATGAGCAGTTCTTC
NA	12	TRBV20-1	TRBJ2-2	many	CSAKKGVGELFF	TGCAGTGCGAAGAAGGGGGTCGGGGAGCTGTTTTTT
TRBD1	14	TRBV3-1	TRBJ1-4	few	CASRQTGGNEKLFF	TGTGCCAGCAGACAAACAGGGGGGAATGAAAAACTGTTTTTT
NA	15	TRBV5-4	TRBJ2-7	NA	CASILDIFSSYEQYF	TGTGCCAGCATCCTGGACATCTTTAGCTCCTACGAGCAGTACTTC
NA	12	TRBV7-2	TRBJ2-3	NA	CASSLERATQYF	TGTGCCAGCAGCCTGGAGCGGGCAACGCAGTATTTT
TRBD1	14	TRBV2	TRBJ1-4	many	CASRPGQGDEKLFF	TGTGCCAGCAGGCCGGGACAGGGGGACGAAAAACTGTTTTTT
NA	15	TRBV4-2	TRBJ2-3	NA	CASSQDGLRGDTQYF	TGTGCCAGCAGCCAAGATGGGCTAAGAGGGGATACGCAGTATTTT
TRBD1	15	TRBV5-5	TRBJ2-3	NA	CASSFEGQGADTQYF	TGTGCCAGCAGCTTCGAAGGACAGGGGGCAGATACGCAGTATTTT
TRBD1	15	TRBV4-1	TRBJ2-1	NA	CASSQAGGTYNEQFF	TGTGCCAGCAGCCAAGCAGGGGGCACCTACAATGAGCAGTTCTTC
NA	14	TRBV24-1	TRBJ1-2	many	CATSDFGGINGYTF	TGTGCCACCAGTGATTTTGGGGGCATTAATGGCTACACCTTC
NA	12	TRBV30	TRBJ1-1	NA	CAWRSTWTEAFF	TGTGCCTGGCGTTCCACGTGGACTGAAGCTTTCTTT
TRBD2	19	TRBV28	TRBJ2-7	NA	CASSFLGTSGMVLANEQYF	TGTGCCAGCAGTTTTCTCGGGACTAGCGGGATGGTATTGGCGAACGAGCAGTACTTC
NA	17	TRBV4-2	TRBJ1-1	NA	CASSLTQWDRRGTEAFF	TGTGCCAGCAGCCTCACCCAATGGGACCGAAGGGGGACTGAAGCTTTCTTT
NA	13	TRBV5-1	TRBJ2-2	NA	CASLRDRTGELLF	TGCGCCAGCCTCCGAGACAGAACCGGGGAGCTGTTGTTT
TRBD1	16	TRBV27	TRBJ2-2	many	CASSTGRQGKTGELFF	TGTGCCAGCAGCACTGGGCGACAGGGAAAAACCGGGGAGCTGTTTTTT
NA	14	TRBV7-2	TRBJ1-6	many	CASSHRDGASPLHF	TGTGCCAGCAGCCACAGGGATGGCGCGTCACCCCTCCACTTT
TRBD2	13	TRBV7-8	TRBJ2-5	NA	CASSWEGWETQYF	TGTGCCAGCAGCTGGGAGGGGTGGGAGACCCAGTACTTC
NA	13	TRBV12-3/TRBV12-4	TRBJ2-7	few	CASSYGQPVEQYF	TGTGCCAGCAGTTATGGACAGCCGGTCGAGCAGTACTTC
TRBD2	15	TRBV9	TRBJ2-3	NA	CASSVERGGAHTQYF	TGTGCCAGCAGCGTCGAGCGGGGGGGGGCACATACGCAGTATTTT
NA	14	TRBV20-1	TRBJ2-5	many	CSAEGGVVVETQYF	TGCAGTGCTGAGGGGGGGGTGGTTGTAGAGACCCAGTACTTC
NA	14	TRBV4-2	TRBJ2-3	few	CASGPNDITDTQYF	TGTGCCAGCGGTCCGAACGATATCACAGATACGCAGTATTTT
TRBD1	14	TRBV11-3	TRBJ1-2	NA	CASSLGDRVYGYTF	TGTGCCAGCAGCTTAGGGGACAGGGTCTATGGCTACACCTTC
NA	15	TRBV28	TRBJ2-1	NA	CASRTWAGWYNEQFF	TGTGCCAGCAGGACATGGGCGGGATGGTACAATGAGCAGTTCTTC
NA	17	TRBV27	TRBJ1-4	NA	CASSLGGAQATNEKLFF	TGTGCCAGCAGTTTAGGTGGAGCACAGGCAACTAATGAAAAACTGTTTTTT
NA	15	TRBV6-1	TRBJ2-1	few	CASRRLDMGYNEQFF	TGTGCCAGCAGGCGCCTGGACATGGGGTACAATGAGCAGTTCTTC
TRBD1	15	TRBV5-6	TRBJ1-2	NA	CASSLLTGSNYGYTF	TGTGCCAGCAGCTTGTTGACAGGGTCTAACTATGGCTACACCTTC
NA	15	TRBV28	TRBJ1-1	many	CASTGLGPMNTEAFF	TGTGCCAGCACAGGGCTAGGGCCTATGAACACTGAAGCTTTCTTT
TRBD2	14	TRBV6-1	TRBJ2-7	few	CASSRTSAAYEQYF	TGTGCCAGCAGTAGGACTAGCGCCGCATACGAGCAGTACTTC
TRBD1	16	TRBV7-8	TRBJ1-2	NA	CASIGGTGGREFGYTF	TGTGCCAGCATTGGGGGAACAGGGGGAAGAGAATTTGGCTACACCTTC
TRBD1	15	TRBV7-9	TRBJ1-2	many	CASSSGQGAVYGYTF	TGTGCCAGCAGCTCAGGACAGGGGGCGGTCTATGGCTACACCTTC
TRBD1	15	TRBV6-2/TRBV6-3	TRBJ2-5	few	CASSHWPGGQETQYF	TGTGCCAGCAGTCACTGGCCAGGGGGTCAAGAGACCCAGTACTTC
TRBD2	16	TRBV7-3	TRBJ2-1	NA	CASSSRTSGRYNEQFF	TGTGCCAGCAGCTCCCGGACTAGCGGGAGATACAATGAGCAGTTCTTC
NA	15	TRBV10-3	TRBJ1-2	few	CATRDPGTVGRGYTF	TGTGCCACCCGTGACCCCGGGACGGTGGGAAGAGGCTACACCTTC
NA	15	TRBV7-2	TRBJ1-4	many	CASSQRLQSGLKLFF	TGTGCCAGCAGCCAACGTCTCCAAAGCGGGTTAAAACTGTTTTTT
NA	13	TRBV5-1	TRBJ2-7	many	CASSLGQPGEQYF	TGCGCCAGCAGCTTGGGACAGCCCGGCGAGCAGTACTTC
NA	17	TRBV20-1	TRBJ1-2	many	CSAQNLAPQQGGHGYTF	TGCAGTGCCCAAAACTTGGCCCCCCAACAGGGCGGGCATGGCTACACCTTC
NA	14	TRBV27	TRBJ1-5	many	CASSSLFLNQPQHF	TGTGCCAGCAGTTCTCTTTTCTTAAATCAGCCCCAGCATTTT
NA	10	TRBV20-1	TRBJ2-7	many	CSLDGNEQYF	TGCAGTTTGGACGGGAACGAGCAGTACTTC
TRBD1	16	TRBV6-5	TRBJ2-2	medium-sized	CASSYIWTGNTGELFF	TGTGCCAGCAGTTATATTTGGACAGGGAACACCGGGGAGCTGTTTTTT
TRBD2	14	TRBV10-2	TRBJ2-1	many	CASRLAGGPGEQFF	TGCGCCAGCAGGCTAGCGGGGGGGCCTGGGGAGCAGTTCTTC
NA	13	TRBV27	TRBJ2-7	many	CASRDSCSYEQYF	TGTGCCAGCAGGGACAGTTGCTCCTACGAGCAGTACTTC
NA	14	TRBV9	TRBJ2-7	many	CASSVVEGGDEQYF	TGTGCCAGCAGCGTAGTCGAGGGGGGGGACGAGCAGTACTTC
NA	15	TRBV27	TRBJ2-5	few	CASSFVPDNQETQYF	TGTGCCAGCAGTTTCGTTCCGGACAACCAAGAGACCCAGTACTTC
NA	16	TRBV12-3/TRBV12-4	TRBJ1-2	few	CASSDTGFVINYGYAF	TGTGCCAGCAGTGATACAGGGTTCGTTATTAACTATGGCTACGCCTTC
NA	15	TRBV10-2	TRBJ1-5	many	CASSEGDDSNQPQHF	TGCGCCAGCAGTGAGGGGGACGATAGCAATCAGCCCCAGCATTTT
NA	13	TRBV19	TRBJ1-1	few	CASSINRAGEAFF	TGTGCCAGTAGTATAAACAGGGCCGGTGAAGCTTTCTTT